This T cell receptor beta chain emerged from a study of cytomegalovirus exposure and HLA in healthy donors. Study context: Approximately 200 million T cells yielded some 120 million unique TCR beta sequences in earlier analysis. There were approximately 400 genotyped donors. Of these, about 80% fell in the genetic ancestry cluster associated with self-reported Caucasian donors.

Primers for the PCR totalled 60 Vbeta and 13 Jbeta. Measured with immunoSEQ multiplex PCR; TCRdb has only the in-frame clones, and not every one. The sample totals approximately 80,000 clones; its top ten clones hold around 1.1%. CDR3 length: 15 amino acids. Looked up from germline, CDR1 is GTSNPN and CDR2 is SVGIG (reference sequence). Trimming stripped 0 bases from V and 0 bases from J, with 11 bases between. This sequence was found in a woman in her twenties or thirties in good health and CMV-seronegative. The chain combines TRBV30 with TRBJ1-2; perhaps TRBD1 as D (5 bases). The material sequenced was PBMCs. The chain's CDR3 is CAWSVGAAANYGYTF. In DNA, the CDR3 is TGTGCCTGGAGTGTAGGGGCCGCCGCTAACTATGGCTACACCTTC.